Shown below are 26 T cell receptor beta chains from a single sample sequenced in a study of CD8 T cells in ankylosing spondylitis. Regarding the study as a whole: A TCR beta motif of eight highly homologous variants appeared characteristic of ankylosing spondylitis blood.

Their cognate antigens are unknown. MiXCR, run by TCRdb on the 5' RACE reads, gives a single entry per CDR3 protein. The table shows more than 250,000 distinct CDR3 sequences, with approximately 8.2% occurring only once. Sequences were obtained from blood, either unsorted or a sorted T cell fraction (not recorded which). All receptors derive from a male donor with ankylosing spondylitis.

The table lists this clonotype with many counts. The CDR3 is CASSRTRGDNEQFF. CDR3 DNA: TGTGCCAGCAGCCGTACTAGGGGAGACAATGAGCAGTTCTTC. The chain carries TRBV7-3 and TRBJ2-1, with D perhaps given as TRBD1 or TRBD2 (5 bases each). This CDR3 contains 14 residues. Germline V CDR1 and CDR2: SGHTA, FQGTGA. The V end was cut by 5 bases, the J end by 5 bases, with 13 bases between.

Comment on this clonotype: At one end the junction does not follow the germline gene, possibly because of a read error. The chain combines TRBV20-1 with TRBJ2-4; TRBD2 is a possible D gene (7 bases). The CDR3 has 11 amino acids. Germline V gives CDR1 DFQATT, CDR2 SNEGSKA (reference sequence). CDR3 region: CSALRGGSFSF. CDR3 in DNA: TGCAGTGCCCTCCGCGGGGGCTCTTTTAGCTTC.

This clonotype was seen more than once but under ten times. Here the CDR3 DNA reads TGTGCCACCAGCCGGGGGCGGGACTATTCACCCCTCCACTTT. This gives the protein CATSRGRDYSPLHF. The chain uses TRBV15 and TRBJ1-6; TRBD1 is a possible D gene (6 bases). V was clipped by 5 bases and J by 8 bases, with 13 bases between them. CDR1 is LNHNV and CDR2 is YYDKDF in the germline V gene (reference sequence). This CDR3 is built from 14 residues.

This clonotype was observed at least ten times. The V call is TRBV3-1, the J call TRBJ2-7; D remains ambiguous. CDR1 and CDR2 (germline): LGHDT, YNNKEL (reference sequence). This CDR3 has 16 residues. V was pared by 2 bases and J by 2 bases, with 16 bases between. The CDR3, as DNA: TGTGCCAGCAGCCAAAGTTTCACCTCCCCAGCCTACGAGCAGTACTTC. Encoded protein: CASSQSFTSPAYEQYF.

This sequence joins TRBV19 and TRBJ2-2; D not resolved. This CDR3 has 15 residues. Germline CDR1 reads LNHDA; CDR2 reads SQIVND (reference sequence). V shed 2 bases and J shed 2 bases, with 9 bases lying between them. CDR3 region: CASSIRPANTGELFF. CDR3 sequence (DNA): TGTGCCAGTAGTATACGCCCTGCCAACACCGGGGAGCTGTTTTTT. Complete variable domain (other parts from reference TRBV19 and TRBJ2-2): DGGITQSPKYLFRKEGQNVTLSCEQNLNHDAMYWYRQDPGQGLRLIYYSQIVNDFQKGDIAEGYSVSREKKESFPLTVTSAQKNPTAFYLCASSIRPANTGELFFGEGSRLTVL.

The chain is built from TRBV5-1 and TRBJ2-2; D might be TRBD1 (6 bases). The germline V and J ends were trimmed by 6 bases and 0 bases, with 12 bases remaining between them. Germline V gene lookup returns CDR1 SGHRS and CDR2 YFSETQ. The CDR3 is 15 residues long. CDR3 protein: CASIPGTPNTGELFF. DNA of the CDR3: TGCGCCAGCATCCCCGGGACACCGAACACCGGGGAGCTGTTTTTT. The full variable domain, with the rest looked up from reference TRBV5-1 and TRBJ2-2, is KAGVTQTPRYLIKTRGQQVTLSCSPISGHRSVSWYQQTPGQGLQFLFEYFSETQRNKGNFPGRFSGRQFSNSRSEMNVSTLELGDSALYLCASIPGTPNTGELFFGEGSRLTVL.

This clonotype was seen only a few times. This chain links TRBV29-1 with TRBJ1-3, with D uncertain. The CDR3 loop spans 15 amino acids. Trimming removed 0 bases from V and 0 bases from J, with 9 bases in between. Germline CDR1 SQVTM, CDR2 ANQGSEA. CDR3 bases: TGCAGCGTTGAAGATCGGCGGTTCTCTGGAAACACCATATATTTT. Protein: CSVEDRRFSGNTIYF.

This clonotype occurred a few times. The chain carries TRBV19 and TRBJ1-5; no definite D call. This CDR3 comprises 16 residues. V was clipped by 6 bases and J by 6 bases, with 21 bases between them. Per germline, CDR1 LNHDA and CDR2 SQIVND (reference sequence). The CDR3 nucleotides read TGTGCCAGTAGCCACCCAAACCGGGGAGCGGGTCAGCCCCAGCATTTT. It yields the protein CASSHPNRGAGQPQHF.

V is TRBV5-1 and J is TRBJ2-3; 7 nucleotides align to TRBD2. CDR3 length: 15 residues. The trim removed 4 bases at V and 2 bases at J, leaving 7 bases unmatched. CDR1 SGHRS and CDR2 YFSETQ come from the germline V gene. CDR3 amino acids: CASSLSGASTDTQYF. The CDR3 DNA sequence: TGCGCCAGCAGCCTCAGCGGGGCCTCCACAGATACGCAGTATTTT.

This clonotype was counted many times. The V and J genes are TRBV20-1 and TRBJ1-1, with a tentative D call TRBD1 (6 bases). CDR3 length equals 15 residues. Trimming pared 3 bases from V and 8 bases from J, leaving 22 bases between. Germline CDR1 DFQATT, CDR2 SNEGSKA (reference sequence). This chain's CDR3 is CSARGGGGTGSEAFF. The CDR3 coding sequence is TGCAGTGCTAGGGGGGGAGGGGGAACGGGGTCGGAAGCTTTCTTT.

The V gene is TRBV29-1, the J gene TRBJ1-2; D ambiguous. V was pared by 7 bases and J by 6 bases, with 15 bases between. CDR1 and CDR2 from the germline V gene are SQVTM and ANQGSEA. The CDR3 length is 12 residues. The CDR3 spells CSAGEANHGYTF. In nucleotides, the CDR3 is TGCAGCGCCGGCGAGGCTAATCATGGCTACACCTTC. The full variable domain, its missing parts supplied by reference TRBV29-1 and TRBJ1-2, is SAVISQKPSRDICQRGTSLTIQCQVDSQVTMMFWYRQQPGQSLTLIATANQGSEATYESGFVIDKFPISRPNLTFSTLTVSNMSPEDSSIYLCSAGEANHGYTFGSGTRLTVV.

This clonotype has only a few counts. CDR3 coding DNA: TGCGCCAGCAGCTTGGCTGCGGGAGGCTATGAGCAGTTCTTC. Its protein product is CASSLAAGGYEQFF. V gene TRBV5-1 combines with J gene TRBJ2-1; 8 positions match TRBD2. V lost 0 bases, J lost 8 bases, and 4 bases stayed unmatched. The CDR3 runs 14 residues. Looked up from germline, CDR1 is SGHRS and CDR2 is YFSETQ. The full variable domain, with the rest looked up from reference TRBV5-1 and TRBJ2-1, is KAGVTQTPRYLIKTRGQQVTLSCSPISGHRSVSWYQQTPGQGLQFLFEYFSETQRNKGNFPGRFSGRQFSNSRSEMNVSTLELGDSALYLCASSLAAGGYEQFFGPGTRLTVL.

This chain links TRBV28 with TRBJ2-2; possible D gene TRBD1, 5 bases. Deletions cut 7 bases from V and 4 bases from J, with 19 bases between. Germline CDR1 and CDR2: MDHEN and SYDVKM. The CDR3 consists of 16 residues. CDR3 amino acids: CASTMGLSRSTGELFF. The CDR3 nucleotides read TGTGCCAGCACCATGGGGCTGTCGCGGTCCACCGGGGAGCTGTTTTTT.

In its sample, this clonotype was seen many times. The junction shows a germline mismatch at one end, possibly a read error. The chain combines TRBV7-7 with TRBJ2-4; D not certain. The germline gives CDR1 SSHAT, CDR2 FNYEAQ (reference sequence). This CDR3 is built from 12 residues. DNA for the CDR3: TGTGCTAGCAGCCCCCGTTTTGTCATTCAGTACTTC. This translates into CASSPRFVIQYF. Using reference TRBV7-7 and TRBJ2-4 for the parts outside the CDR3, the full variable domain is GAGVSQSPRYKVTKRGQDVTLRCDPISSHATLYWYQQALGQGPEFLTYFNYEAQPDKSGLPSDRFSAERPEGSISTLTIQRTEQRDSAMYRCASSPRFVIQYFGAGTRLSVL.

This clonotype showed up just a few times. The chain carries TRBV25-1 and TRBJ2-6; D remains ambiguous. From germline, CDR1 is MGHDK and CDR2 SYGVNS. V gave up 6 bases and J gave up 4 bases, with 13 bases separating them. CDR3 length: 15 residues. The CDR3 is CASSPGVNGANVLTF. The CDR3 DNA reads TGTGCCAGCAGCCCCGGAGTGAACGGGGCCAACGTCCTGACTTTC.

The gene calls are TRBV7-2 and TRBJ2-7, with TRBD2 matching 9 bases. Germline lookup yields CDR1 SGHTA and CDR2 FQGNSA. CDR3 length: 15 residues. The V segment lost 3 bases and the J segment 4 bases; nucleotides outside the gene matches: 7. CDR3 DNA sequence: TGTGCCAGCAGCTTCGCGGGAGGGAAACGATACGAGCAGTACTTC. Amino acid sequence: CASSFAGGKRYEQYF.

This chain links TRBV21-1 with TRBJ2-7; the table calls TRBD2, which could not be checked here. TRBV21-1 is a known pseudogene. The CDR3 consists of 16 residues. CDR3 region: CASSKGGRERTYEQYF. The CDR3 DNA follows: TGTGCCAGCAGCAAAGGCGGGCGGGAAAGAACCTACGAGCAGTACTTC.

This clonotype was seen a few times. The chain has TRBV28 and TRBJ2-7; no clear D gene. The germline gives CDR1 MDHEN, CDR2 SYDVKM. V dropped 5 bases and J dropped 4 bases, with 15 bases sitting between them. This CDR3 comprises 14 residues. The CDR3 DNA is TGTGCCAGCAGTCCCCGACGGACCCTTTACGAGCAGTACTTC. Encoded protein: CASSPRRTLYEQYF.

As regards this clonotype: This may arise from a read error, as a much more abundant clone is one base away. The J gene is TRBJ2-1, the V gene TRBV27; TRBD2 matches at 7 bases. Germline V lookup: CDR1 MNHEY, CDR2 SMNVEV (reference sequence). The length of the CDR3 is 15 residues. V trimming: 8 bases; J trimming: 7 bases; junction bases outside the gene matches: 14. CDR3: CASVTGTGGRNEQFF. The CDR3 coding sequence is TGTGCCAGCGTAACCGGGACTGGCGGGAGAAATGAGCAGTTCTTC.

This chain links TRBV10-3 with TRBJ2-3; 10 nucleotides match TRBD2. This CDR3 comprises 17 residues. Germline V CDR1 and CDR2: ENHRY, SYGVKD. Losses at the gene ends were 10 bases for V and 1 base for J; bases not matched to a gene: 14. CDR3 sequence: CATSELAGVVGTDTQYF. For the CDR3, the DNA is TGTGCCACCTCCGAGCTAGCGGGAGTTGTAGGCACAGATACGCAGTATTTT.

This clonotype was recorded a few times. This chain links TRBV6-5 with TRBJ2-7, with D uncertain. Trimming shortened V by 2 bases and J by 2 bases, and 16 bases separated the two germline ends. Germline CDR1 reads MNHEY; CDR2 reads SVGAGI. The CDR3 runs to 16 residues. CDR3 DNA: TGTGCCAGCAGTTACCCCCCCGGGCGGTTACCCTACGAGCAGTACTTC. This translates into CASSYPPGRLPYEQYF.

This chain joins TRBV20-1 and TRBJ2-7; 9 nucleotides match TRBD2. V dropped 3 bases and J dropped 1; count of bases not matched to a gene: 7. The CDR3 runs to 15 residues. Germline values: CDR1 DFQATT, CDR2 SNEGSKA (reference sequence). The CDR3 sequence is CSASRLAGRSYEQYF. The DNA for the CDR3 is TGCAGTGCTAGTAGGCTAGCGGGACGATCCTACGAGCAGTACTTC.

The rearrangement joins TRBV2 to TRBJ1-1, with 7 bases that match TRBD1. V was pared by 7 bases and J by 1 base, with 9 bases of the junction left unmatched. The CDR3 runs 15 residues. Per germline, CDR1 SNHLY and CDR2 FYNNEI. Here the CDR3 reads CASTKGQNPNTEAFF. In DNA form, the CDR3 reads TGTGCCAGCACTAAGGGACAGAACCCGAACACTGAAGCTTTCTTT. The full variable domain, its missing parts supplied by reference TRBV2 and TRBJ1-1, is EPEVTQTPSHQVTQMGQEVILRCVPISNHLYFYWYRQILGQKVEFLVSFYNNEISEKSEIFDDQFSVERPDGSNFTLKIRSTKLEDSAMYFCASTKGQNPNTEAFFGQGTRLTVV.

Remarks on this clonotype: A single base separates this from a much larger clone, so it may be a read error. The chain employs TRBV7-9 and TRBJ2-7, with D unclear. Looked up from germline, CDR1 is SEHNR and CDR2 is FQNEAQ (reference sequence). The CDR3 spans 12 residues. The V gene lost 1 base and the J gene lost 3 bases, with 4 bases spanning the gap. The CDR3 DNA is TGTGCCAGCAGCTTAGACTTCTACGAGCAGTACTTC. It encodes CASSLDFYEQYF.

This clonotype occurred a few times. This chain links TRBV4-1 with TRBJ2-2; 9 bases map to TRBD1. V shed 3 bases, J shed 5 bases, and the junction held 10 bases outside the gene matches. Germline V gives CDR1 MGHRA, CDR2 YSYEKL. The CDR3 has 17 residues. This CDR3 reads CASSQPRDRAGTGELFF. The CDR3 DNA is TGCGCCAGCAGCCAGCCCCGGGACAGGGCTGGGACCGGGGAGCTGTTTTTT.

This clonotype has only a few counts. This chain links TRBV28 with TRBJ2-3; tentatively, D is TRBD2 (5 bases). Per the germline V gene, CDR1 is MDHEN and CDR2 is SYDVKM. CDR3 length: 16 residues. The V end lost 4 bases, the J end lost 1 base, and 15 bases lay between the germline ends. This chain's CDR3 is CASSSSLRRGTDTQYF. The CDR3 DNA sequence: TGTGCCAGCAGTTCCTCACTCCGGCGGGGCACAGATACGCAGTATTTT.